These T cell receptor beta chains were read from a single sample in a study of blood T cell repertoires in COVID-19. This table comes from immunoSEQ multiplex PCR, and its TCRdb copy is limited to in-frame clones, with some not included. Here the sample spans about 13,000 clones, around 76% being singletons. The sample was peripheral blood. The receptors were gathered from a woman aged 80 or older with acute or convalescent COVID-19. The CDR3 runs from the conserved cysteine through the conserved F or W. Each record gives: clone size, D gene, J gene, V gene, CDR3 DNA, CDR3 protein. The D gene is left open where the match is weak. Where a row states a size, it is once, few, many or the class of an expanded clone; other rows omit it.

NA,NA,TRBJ1-2,TRBV15,TGTGCCACCAGCAGAGATCGCGGGGTTGGCTACACCTTC,CATSRDRGVGYTF
NA,TRBD2,TRBJ2-2,TRBV9,TGTGCCAGCAGCGAGCGGACTAGCGGCAACACCGGGGAGCTGTTTTTT,CASSERTSGNTGELFF
NA,NA,TRBJ2-3,TRBV6-2/TRBV6-3,TGTGCCAGCAGTTATGGGGGGTTCGTGGATACGCAGTATTTT,CASSYGGFVDTQYF
once,TRBD1,TRBJ2-2,TRBV30,TGTGCCTGGAGCCCCGACAGGGCCGCGAACACCGGGGAGCTGTTTTTT,CAWSPDRAANTGELFF
medium-sized,NA,TRBJ1-3,TRBV21-1,TGTGCCAGCACCAATAGGACAGGGGAGAGCTCTGGAAACACCATATATTTT,CASTNRTGESSGNTIYF
NA,TRBD1,TRBJ2-3,TRBV4-1,TGCGCCAGCAGCCAGGCGGGACAGGGGAGAGGCACAGATACGCAGTATTTT,CASSQAGQGRGTDTQYF
many,NA,TRBJ1-4,TRBV3-1/TRBV3-2,TGTGCCAGCAGCCTCCGGCGGGGGGGTGAAAAACTGTTTTTT,CASSLRRGGEKLFF
NA,NA,TRBJ2-6,TRBV28,TGTGCCAGCAGTTCCGCGTCTGCGTACTCTGGGGCCAACGTCCTGACTTTC,CASSSASAYSGANVLTF
NA,NA,TRBJ2-5,TRBV18,TGTGCCAGCTCACCAGTTCCGGAGACCCAGTACTTC,CASSPVPETQYF
NA,TRBD2,TRBJ2-3,TRBV13,TGTGCCAGCAGCTTAGGGCGGGGGGTCATACCAACGCAGTATTTT,CASSLGRGVIPTQYF
NA,TRBD1,TRBJ1-5,TRBV5-1,TGCGCCAGCAGCTCAACAGGGGACAATCAGCCCCAGCATTTT,CASSSTGDNQPQHF
once,TRBD2,TRBJ2-5,TRBV30,TGTGCCTGGTCCCTAGCGGGGGCCAGGGAGACCCAGTACTTC,CAWSLAGARETQYF
NA,TRBD1,TRBJ2-1,TRBV9,TGTGCCAGCAGCATTGCCCGGGACAGGTACAATGAGCAGTTCTTC,CASSIARDRYNEQFF
few,TRBD1,TRBJ2-5,TRBV12-3/TRBV12-4,TGTGCCAGCGGGACAGGGGTTCGAGAGACCCAGTACTTC,CASGTGVRETQYF
NA,TRBD1,TRBJ2-2,TRBV7-2,TGTGCCAGCAGCTTAGCCCTTCAGGGGGTGACCGGGGAGCTGTTTTTT,CASSLALQGVTGELFF
few,NA,TRBJ2-5,TRBV6-4,TGTGCCACCGGGGGAGAGACCCAGTACTTC,CATGGETQYF
NA,NA,TRBJ2-5,TRBV2,TGTGCCAGCAGTGAAGCCGAGGACAGTCAAGAGACCCAGTACTTC,CASSEAEDSQETQYF
NA,NA,TRBJ2-3,TRBV24-1,TGTGCCACCAGTGATCCCCGTCCAGAATTCACAGATACGCAGTATTTT,CATSDPRPEFTDTQYF
NA,TRBD2,TRBJ2-2,TRBV11-2,TGTGCCAGCAGCTTCGGTAGCGGGGGGCCGGGCACCGGGGAGCTGTTTTTT,CASSFGSGGPGTGELFF
few,NA,TRBJ1-1,TRBV6-5,TGTGCCAGCAGTTACTCGCGGGACGGTGTGACTGAAGCTTTCTTT,CASSYSRDGVTEAFF
NA,NA,TRBJ1-2,TRBV29-1,TGCAGCGTCGAGGGGGGGCAGGTGGGCCATGGCTACACCTTC,CSVEGGQVGHGYTF
NA,TRBD2,TRBJ2-5,TRBV5-1,TGCGCCAGCAGCTTGGAAACGGGACTAACAGGGACCCAGTACTTC,CASSLETGLTGTQYF
NA,NA,TRBJ2-2,TRBV5-1,TGCGCCAGCAGAGATCCGCCGGGGGGCGGCACCGGGGAGCTGTTTTTT,CASRDPPGGGTGELFF
few,TRBD1,TRBJ1-2,TRBV7-2,TGTGCCAGCAGCGCACTATTCAGGGGGCGGAACGGCTACACCTTC,CASSALFRGRNGYTF
few,TRBD1,TRBJ1-5,TRBV18,TGTGCCAGCTCACCCTCGGGACAGAGGGGTAATCAGCCCCAGCATTTT,CASSPSGQRGNQPQHF
few,TRBD2,TRBJ2-3,TRBV19,TGTGCCAGTAGTATACCCAAGACTAGCGGGGGGGCCGTGTCAACAGATACGCAGTATTTT,CASSIPKTSGGAVSTDTQYF
NA,NA,TRBJ2-7,TRBV4-1,TGCGCCAGCAGCCAAGTGGAGGGGGCGGGCTACGAGCAGTACTTC,CASSQVEGAGYEQYF
NA,TRBD1,TRBJ1-1,TRBV5-6,TGTGCCAGCAGCTTCGGGACAGCCACTGAAGCTTTCTTT,CASSFGTATEAFF
NA,NA,TRBJ2-5,TRBV10-2,TGCGCCAGCAGTGAGTCGGGGAGGCAAGAGACCCAGTACTTC,CASSESGRQETQYF
medium-sized,NA,TRBJ2-4,TRBV10-2,TGCGCCAGCAGTCCCAGGGAGGGGGGAAACATTCAGTACTTC,CASSPREGGNIQYF
medium-sized,TRBD2,TRBJ2-1,TRBV7-9,TGTGCCAGCAGCTCGACTAGCGGTAAAAACTACAATGAGCAGTTCTTC,CASSSTSGKNYNEQFF
NA,TRBD1,TRBJ1-5,TRBV7-6,TGTGCCAGCAGCTTAGCGGTGACAGGGAGGCAGCCCCAGCATTTT,CASSLAVTGRQPQHF
once,NA,TRBJ2-3,TRBV12-5,TGTGCTAGTGGAAACCGGGACAACCTAGATACGCAGTATTTT,CASGNRDNLDTQYF
NA,TRBD1,TRBJ2-7,TRBV14,TGTGCCAGCAGCCAAGAGCTAGGGGGACAGGGGGTCTCCTACGAGCAGTACTTC,CASSQELGGQGVSYEQYF
NA,NA,TRBJ1-2,TRBV5-6,TGTGCCAGCAGCTTGATGGGGGCGCAAAATGGCTACACCTTC,CASSLMGAQNGYTF
few,NA,TRBJ2-7,TRBV10-1,TGCGCCAGCAGTGAGAGAGGAAAAGGGGTCATTTACGAGCAGTACTTC,CASSERGKGVIYEQYF
once,TRBD1,TRBJ1-3,TRBV18,TGTGCCAGCTCACCCGGGACAGGAGGAGGAAACACCATATATTTT,CASSPGTGGGNTIYF